This TCR beta chain was recovered during a study of cytomegalovirus exposure and HLA in healthy donors. PCR primers comprised 60 Vbeta and 13 Jbeta primers. Here immunoSEQ multiplex PCR was the method, and the copy in TCRdb shows in-frame clones only, minus some. The table has about 120,000 clones, more than 70% seen once; the top ten hold more than 7.5%. The source material was PBMCs. The sequence derives from a woman between 45 and 65 years old in good health and CMV-seropositive.

CDR3 in amino acids: CASSPSVETQYF. The CDR3 DNA is TGTGCCAGCAGCCCCAGTGTGGAGACCCAGTACTTC. The rearrangement joins TRBV11-2 to TRBJ2-5; no firm D call. V was clipped by 5 bases and J by 5 bases, with 9 bases between them. From germline, CDR1 is SGHAT and CDR2 FQNNGV. The CDR3 runs 12 residues.